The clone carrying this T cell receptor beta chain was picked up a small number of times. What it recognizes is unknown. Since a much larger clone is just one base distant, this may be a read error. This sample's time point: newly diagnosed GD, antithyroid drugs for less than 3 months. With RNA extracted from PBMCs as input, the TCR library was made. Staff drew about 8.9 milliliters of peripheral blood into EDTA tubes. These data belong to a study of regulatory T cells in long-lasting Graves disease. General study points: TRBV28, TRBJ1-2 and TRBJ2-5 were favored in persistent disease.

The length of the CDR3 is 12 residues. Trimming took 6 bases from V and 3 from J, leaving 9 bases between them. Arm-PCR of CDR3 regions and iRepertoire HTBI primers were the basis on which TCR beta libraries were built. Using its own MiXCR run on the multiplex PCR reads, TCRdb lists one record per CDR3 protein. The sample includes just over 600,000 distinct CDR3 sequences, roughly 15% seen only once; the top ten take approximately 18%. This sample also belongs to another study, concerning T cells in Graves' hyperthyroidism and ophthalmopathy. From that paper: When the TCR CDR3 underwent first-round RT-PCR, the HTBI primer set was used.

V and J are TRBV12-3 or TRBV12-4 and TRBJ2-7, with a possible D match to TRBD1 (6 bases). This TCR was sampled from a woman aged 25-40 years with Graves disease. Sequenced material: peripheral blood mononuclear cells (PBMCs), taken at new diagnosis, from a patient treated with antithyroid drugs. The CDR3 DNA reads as TGTGCCAGCAGACAGGACAGCTACGAGCAGTACTTC. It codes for CASRQDSYEQYF.